This T cell receptor beta chain was profiled in a study of blood T cell repertoires in COVID-19. A single count supports this clone. The method was immunoSEQ multiplex PCR; TCRdb's version includes in-frame clones alone and lacks a portion of them. Of just under 30,000 clones listed, approximately 90% were seen once; the top ten hold 8% to 10%. CDR3 length equals 15 residues. V was pared by 2 bases and J by 2 bases, with 3 bases of the junction left unmatched. From germline, CDR1 is SGHRS and CDR2 YFSETQ. The clonotype originates from a human donor in a cohort sampled during active COVID-19. This chain joins TRBV5-1 and TRBJ2-7; 11 bases are shared with TRBD1. The sequencing input was peripheral blood. DNA of the CDR3: TGCGCCAGCAGCTTAGGACAGGGGGCGACCTACGAGCAGTACTTC. It yields the protein CASSLGQGATYEQYF.